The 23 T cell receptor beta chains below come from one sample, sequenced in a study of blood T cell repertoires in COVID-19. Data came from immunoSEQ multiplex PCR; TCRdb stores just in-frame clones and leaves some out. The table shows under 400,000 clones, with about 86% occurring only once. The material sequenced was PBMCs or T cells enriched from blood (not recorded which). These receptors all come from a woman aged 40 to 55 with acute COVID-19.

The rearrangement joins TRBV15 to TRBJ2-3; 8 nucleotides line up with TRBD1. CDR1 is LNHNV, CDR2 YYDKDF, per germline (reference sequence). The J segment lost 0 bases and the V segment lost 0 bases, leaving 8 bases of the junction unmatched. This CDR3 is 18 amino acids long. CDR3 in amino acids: CATSRDLRTGSSTDTQYF. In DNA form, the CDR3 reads TGTGCCACCAGCAGAGATCTTCGGACAGGGTCTAGCACAGATACGCAGTATTTT.

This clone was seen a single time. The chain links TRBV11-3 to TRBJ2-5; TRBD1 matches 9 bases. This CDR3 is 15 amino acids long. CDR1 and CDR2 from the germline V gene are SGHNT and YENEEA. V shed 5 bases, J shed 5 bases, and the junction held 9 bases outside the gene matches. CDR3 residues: CASSEGTGPWETQYF. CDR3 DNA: TGTGCCAGCAGCGAAGGGACAGGGCCCTGGGAGACCCAGTACTTC.

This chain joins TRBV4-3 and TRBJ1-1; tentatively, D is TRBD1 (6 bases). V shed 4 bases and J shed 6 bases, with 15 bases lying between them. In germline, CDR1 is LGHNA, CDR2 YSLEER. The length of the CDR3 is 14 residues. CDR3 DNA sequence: TGCGCCAGCAGCCGGAAGAGGGGGATGGCTGAAGCTTTCTTT. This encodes CASSRKRGMAEAFF.

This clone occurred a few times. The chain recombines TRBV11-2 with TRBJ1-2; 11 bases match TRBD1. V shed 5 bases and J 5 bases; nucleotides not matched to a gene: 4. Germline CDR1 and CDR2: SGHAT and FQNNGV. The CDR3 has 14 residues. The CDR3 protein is CASSPRDRGYGYTF. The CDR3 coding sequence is TGTGCCAGCAGCCCTAGGGACAGGGGGTATGGCTACACCTTC.

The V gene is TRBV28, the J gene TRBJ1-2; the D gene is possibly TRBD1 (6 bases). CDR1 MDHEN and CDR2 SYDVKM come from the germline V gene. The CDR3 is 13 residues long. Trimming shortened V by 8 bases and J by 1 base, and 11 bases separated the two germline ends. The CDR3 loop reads CASRQDLNYGYTF. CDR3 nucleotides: TGTGCCAGCCGACAGGACCTTAACTATGGCTACACCTTC.

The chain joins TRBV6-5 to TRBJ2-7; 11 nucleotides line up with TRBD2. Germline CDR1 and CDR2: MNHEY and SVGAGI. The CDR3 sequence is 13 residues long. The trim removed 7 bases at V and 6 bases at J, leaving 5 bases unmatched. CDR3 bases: TGTGCCAGCACGACTAGCGGGAAGGCCGAGCAGTACTTC. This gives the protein CASTTSGKAEQYF.

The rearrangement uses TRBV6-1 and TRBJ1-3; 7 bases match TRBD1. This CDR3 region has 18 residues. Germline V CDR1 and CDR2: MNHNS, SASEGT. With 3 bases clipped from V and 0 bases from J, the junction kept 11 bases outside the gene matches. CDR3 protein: CASSDPGQAPRSGNTIYF. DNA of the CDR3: TGTGCCAGCAGTGACCCCGGACAGGCCCCCCGCTCTGGAAACACCATATATTTT.

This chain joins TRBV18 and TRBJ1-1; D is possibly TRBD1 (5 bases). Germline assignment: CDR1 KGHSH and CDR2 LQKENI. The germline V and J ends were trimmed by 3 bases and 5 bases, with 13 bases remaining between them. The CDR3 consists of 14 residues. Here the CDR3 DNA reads TGTGCCAGCTCACCTAAAAGCCGGGGGACTGAAGCTTTCTTT. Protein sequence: CASSPKSRGTEAFF.

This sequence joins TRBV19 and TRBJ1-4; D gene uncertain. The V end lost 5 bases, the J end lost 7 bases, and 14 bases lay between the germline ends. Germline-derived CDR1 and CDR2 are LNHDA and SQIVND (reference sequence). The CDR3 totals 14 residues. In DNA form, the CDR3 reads TGTGCCAGTAGTGCCCTGGTGAGGGCTGAAAAACTGTTTTTT. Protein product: CASSALVRAEKLFF.

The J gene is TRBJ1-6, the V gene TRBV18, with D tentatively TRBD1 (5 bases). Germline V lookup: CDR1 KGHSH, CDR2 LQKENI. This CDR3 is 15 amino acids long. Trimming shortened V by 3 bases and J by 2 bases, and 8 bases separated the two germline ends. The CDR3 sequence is CASSPMTAYNSPLHF. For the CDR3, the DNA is TGTGCCAGCTCACCCATGACAGCCTATAATTCACCCCTCCACTTT.

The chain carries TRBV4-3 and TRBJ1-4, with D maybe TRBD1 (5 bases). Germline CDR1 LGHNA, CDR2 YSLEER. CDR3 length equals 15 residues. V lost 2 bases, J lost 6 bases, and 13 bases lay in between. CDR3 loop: CASSQPGTFDEKLFF. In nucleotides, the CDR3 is TGCGCCAGCAGCCAACCCGGGACTTTCGATGAAAAACTGTTTTTT.

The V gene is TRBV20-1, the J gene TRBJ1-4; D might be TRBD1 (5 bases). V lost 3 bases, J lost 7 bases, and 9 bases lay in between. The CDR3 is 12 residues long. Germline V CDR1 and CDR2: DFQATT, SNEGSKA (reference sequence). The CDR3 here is CSASPRAEKLFF. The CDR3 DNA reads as TGCAGTGCTAGTCCCAGGGCTGAAAAACTGTTTTTT.

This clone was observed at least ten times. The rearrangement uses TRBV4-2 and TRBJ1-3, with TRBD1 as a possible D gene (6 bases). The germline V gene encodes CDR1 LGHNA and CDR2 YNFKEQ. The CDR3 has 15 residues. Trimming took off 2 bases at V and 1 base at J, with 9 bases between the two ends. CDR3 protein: CASSQLGASGNTIYF. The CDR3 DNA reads TGTGCCAGCAGCCAATTGGGGGCATCTGGAAACACCATATATTTT.

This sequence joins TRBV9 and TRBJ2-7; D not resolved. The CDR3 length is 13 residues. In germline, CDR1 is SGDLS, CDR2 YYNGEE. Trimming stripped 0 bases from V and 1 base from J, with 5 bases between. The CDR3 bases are TGTGCCAGCAGCGTAGCCAGTTCCTACGAGCAGTACTTC. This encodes CASSVASSYEQYF.

CDR3 region: CASTPVRTGSFMVEQFF. In DNA, the CDR3 is TGTGCCAGCACCCCCGTGAGGACAGGGAGTTTTATGGTTGAGCAGTTCTTC. The chain carries TRBV28 and TRBJ2-1; 8 bases agree with TRBD1. CDR1 and CDR2 (germline): MDHEN, SYDVKM. The ends lost 7 bases at V and 9 bases at J; junction bases unmatched: 20. This CDR3 is built from 17 residues.

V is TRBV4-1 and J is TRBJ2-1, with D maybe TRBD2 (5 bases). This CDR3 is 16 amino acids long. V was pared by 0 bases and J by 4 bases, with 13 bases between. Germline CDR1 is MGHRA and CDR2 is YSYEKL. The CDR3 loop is CASSQDQAARYNEQFF. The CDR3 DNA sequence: TGCGCCAGCAGCCAAGATCAAGCGGCCAGATACAATGAGCAGTTCTTC.

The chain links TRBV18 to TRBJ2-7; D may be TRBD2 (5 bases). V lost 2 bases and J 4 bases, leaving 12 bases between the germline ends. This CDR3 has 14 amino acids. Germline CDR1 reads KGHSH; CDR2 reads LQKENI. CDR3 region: CASSPRSSSYEQYF. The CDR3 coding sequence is TGTGCCAGCTCACCAAGGTCTAGCTCGTACGAGCAGTACTTC. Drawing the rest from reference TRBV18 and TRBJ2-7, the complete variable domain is NAGVMQNPRHLVRRRGQEARLRCSPMKGHSHVYWYRQLPEEGLKFMVYLQKENIIDESGMPKERFSAEFPKEGPSILRIQQVVRGDSAAYFCASSPRSSSYEQYFGPGTRLTVT.

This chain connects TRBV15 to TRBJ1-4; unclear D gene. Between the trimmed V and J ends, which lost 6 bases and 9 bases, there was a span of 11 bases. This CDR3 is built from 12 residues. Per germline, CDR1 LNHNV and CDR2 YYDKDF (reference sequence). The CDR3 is CATSQRSKKLFF. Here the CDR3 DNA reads TGTGCCACCAGTCAGAGGTCGAAAAAACTGTTTTTT.

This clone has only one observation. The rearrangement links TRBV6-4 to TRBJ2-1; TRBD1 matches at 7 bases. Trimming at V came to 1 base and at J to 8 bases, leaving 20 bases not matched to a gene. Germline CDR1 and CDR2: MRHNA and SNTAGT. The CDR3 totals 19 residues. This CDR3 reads CASSDWQPRTGVEWDEQFF. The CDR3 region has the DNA TGTGCCAGCAGTGACTGGCAACCGCGGACAGGAGTGGAGTGGGATGAGCAGTTCTTC.

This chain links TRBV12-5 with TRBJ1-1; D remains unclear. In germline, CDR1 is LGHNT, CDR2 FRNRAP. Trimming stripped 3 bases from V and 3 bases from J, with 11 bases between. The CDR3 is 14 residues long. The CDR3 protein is CASGFSGIYTEAFF. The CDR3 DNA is TGTGCTAGTGGTTTCTCGGGTATTTACACTGAAGCTTTCTTT.

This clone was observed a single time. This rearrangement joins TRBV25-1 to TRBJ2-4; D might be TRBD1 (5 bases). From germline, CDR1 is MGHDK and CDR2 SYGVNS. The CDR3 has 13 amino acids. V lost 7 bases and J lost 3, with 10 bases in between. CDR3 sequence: CASTDRHKNIQYF. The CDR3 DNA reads TGTGCCAGCACCGACAGACACAAAAACATTCAGTACTTC.

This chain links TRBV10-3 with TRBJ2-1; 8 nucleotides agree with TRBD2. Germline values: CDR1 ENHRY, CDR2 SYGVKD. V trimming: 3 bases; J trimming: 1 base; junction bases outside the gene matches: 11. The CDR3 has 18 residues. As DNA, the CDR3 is TGTGCCATCAGTGATGACGGGGCGGGAGGACTTTCCTACAATGAGCAGTTCTTC. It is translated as CAISDDGAGGLSYNEQFF.

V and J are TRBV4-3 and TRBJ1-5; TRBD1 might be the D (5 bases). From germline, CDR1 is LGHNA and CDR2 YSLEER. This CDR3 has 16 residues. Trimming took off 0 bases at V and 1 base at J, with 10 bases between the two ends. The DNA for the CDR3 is TGCGCCAGCAGCCAAGATACAGGAGGGAGCAATCAGCCCCAGCATTTT. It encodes CASSQDTGGSNQPQHF.